This TCR beta chain was identified during a study of blood T cells in healthy people across ages. This clonotype was observed many times. What it recognizes is unknown. This CDR3 region has 11 residues. Germline CDR1 and CDR2: SGHTA and FQGNSA. V lost 6 bases, J lost 5 bases, and 6 bases lay in between. Study-level results: Per million T cells, TCR beta diversity dropped about linearly as age rose.

PCR was performed a second time for 7 to 11 cycles using a sample-barcoded 5' primer and a J-beta primer mix. TCRdb redid the calling of the 5' RACE reads with MiXCR, one entry per CDR3 protein. The sample shows roughly 560,000 distinct CDR3 sequences, about 25% of them seen only once. These data were likewise used in another study, on T cells of mothers and their children.

The chain has TRBV7-2 and TRBJ2-3; no reliable D call. This TCR was sampled from a boy aged 5-17 years in good health. The specimen sequenced was blood. The CDR3 is CASSFLDTQYF. CDR3 coding DNA: TGTGCCAGCAGTTTTTTAGATACGCAGTATTTT.